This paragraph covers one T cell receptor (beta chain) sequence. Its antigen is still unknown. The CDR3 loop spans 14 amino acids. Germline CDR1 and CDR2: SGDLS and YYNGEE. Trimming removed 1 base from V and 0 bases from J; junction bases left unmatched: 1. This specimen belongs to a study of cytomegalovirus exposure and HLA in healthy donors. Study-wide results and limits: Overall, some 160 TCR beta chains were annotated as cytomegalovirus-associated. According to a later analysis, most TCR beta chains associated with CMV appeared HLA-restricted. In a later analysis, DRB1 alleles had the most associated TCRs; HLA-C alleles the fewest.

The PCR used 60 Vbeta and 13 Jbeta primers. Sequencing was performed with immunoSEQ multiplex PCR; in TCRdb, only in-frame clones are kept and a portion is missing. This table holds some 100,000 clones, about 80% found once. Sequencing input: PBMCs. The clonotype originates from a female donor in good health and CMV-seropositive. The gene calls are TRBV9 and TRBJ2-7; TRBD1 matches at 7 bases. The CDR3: CASSVTGDSYEQYF. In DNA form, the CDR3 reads TGTGCCAGCAGCGTAACAGGGGACTCCTACGAGCAGTACTTC.